The clone carrying this T cell receptor beta chain appeared a few times. This CDR3 is 15 amino acids long. With V trimmed by 3 bases and J by 2 bases, 5 bases remained unmatched. The germline gives CDR1 KGHDR, CDR2 SFDVKD. These data come from a study of regulatory T cells in long-lasting Graves disease. For TCR beta, libraries came from iRepertoire HTBI primers and Arm-PCR of CDR3 regions. TCRdb independently ran MiXCR on the multiplex PCR reads; one entry per CDR3 protein. The sample consists of a few hundred thousand distinct CDR3 sequences, around 20% of them appearing once. This sample's time point: persistent/refractory GD, antithyroid drugs over 5 years with positive TRAb. From RNA extracted from PBMCs, the TCR library was made.

This sequence was found in a female donor with Graves disease. The sample here was peripheral blood mononuclear cells (PBMCs), taken when the disease was refractory, from a patient treated with antithyroid drugs. The chain carries TRBV24-1 and TRBJ2-5, with 7 bases that match TRBD1. The CDR3: CATSDPGTAQETQYF. The DNA of the CDR3 is TGTGCCACCAGTGATCCCGGGACAGCGCAAGAGACCCAGTACTTC.